The sequence of this T cell receptor beta chain was determined in a study of T cell changes during pregnancy in multiple sclerosis. Assay used: immunoSEQ multiplex PCR; TCRdb lists only in-frame clones, some missing. The top ten clones hold roughly 1.5% of a sample with around 70,000 clones, about 91% of them seen once. CDR1 is LNHDA, CDR2 SQIVND, per germline (reference sequence). V lost 4 bases to trimming and J lost 6 bases; unmatched junction nucleotides: 0. There are 12 residues in the CDR3. The receptor was derived from a female donor with multiple sclerosis, enrolled in a pregnancy study. Sequencing used peripheral blood, obtained after pregnancy. The chain joins TRBV19 to TRBJ1-5, with TRBD1 matching 7 bases. CDR3 region: CASSTGGQPQHF. The CDR3 coding sequence is TGTGCCAGTAGTACAGGGGGTCAGCCCCAGCATTTT.